This TCR beta chain was captured by sequencing in a study of early T cells in non-severe SARS-CoV-2 infection (dated by TCRdb to the early 2020s). For context, the study as a whole: Because TCR sequencing was done on bulk RNA from unsorted whole blood, the alpha and beta chains could not be paired.

The study was a case-control design nested within a healthcare worker cohort in London, UK, with weekly nasopharyngeal swab PCR tests and blood sampling. Healthcare workers were recruited during the week of the UK lockdown, between 23 and 31 March 2020, and followed weekly for up to about 15 weeks. Notes on this clonotype: Its antigen remains undetermined. A read error is possible here, since a much larger clone lies one base away.

Study-wide findings and limitations: VDJdb matching was skewed toward anti-spike CD8 responses and likely underestimated virus-specific expansions, missing private and CD4 specificities.

Library preparation employed 5' RACE. Sequenced on a NextSeq 500. The TCR library protocol attached unique molecular identifiers to individual cDNA molecules to correct for sequencing error and PCR bias. Both TCR alpha and beta chains were sequenced, and tight co-correlation was observed between alpha and beta sequence abundances in each sample. Turning to the authors' computational methods: Decombinator V4 was used to annotate TCR sequences for V gene, J gene and CDR3. TCRs were defined as expanded if a significant change between any two time points was detected under a Poisson model with p below 0.0001. TCR abundances were normalised to the total number of TCRs sequenced in each sample and reported as counts per million. A search of VDJdb, accessed on 1 November 2021, was run for TCRs annotated to CMV, EBV and SARS-CoV-2, with TCRs annotated for multiple antigens excluded. TCRdb reprocessing: public reads trimmed at Q25 with fastp, clones called with MiXCR, in-frame beta chains kept. Merged by CDR3 protein, the rows form single entries marked with the most common genes and DNA. None of the V and J calls come from the authors' own analysis; TCRdb made them. The sample yields approximately 71,000 distinct CDR3 sequences; less than 15% were counted once. Clones ranked in the top ten supply approximately 1.7% of the sample.

The sequence derives from an adult who was a healthcare worker with PCR-confirmed SARS-CoV-2 infection or an uninfected control (not recorded which). The specimen sequenced was whole blood.

The CDR3 corresponds to CASSLWTGNTGELFF. The nucleotide sequence is given as TGTGCCAGCAGCTTGTGGACAGGGAACACCGGGGAGCTGTTTTTT. Recombination joined TRBV5-5 with TRBJ2-2, with 7 junctional bases fitting TRBD1. The CDR3 numbers 15 residues from cysteine through phenylalanine. Just CDR3 DNA is preserved here, 45 bases in frame from base 1. Trimming removed 1 base from V and 1 base from J; the gene matches leave 1 base unexplained. CDR1 and CDR2 (SGHKS, YYEKEE) derive from the germline V gene (reference sequence).